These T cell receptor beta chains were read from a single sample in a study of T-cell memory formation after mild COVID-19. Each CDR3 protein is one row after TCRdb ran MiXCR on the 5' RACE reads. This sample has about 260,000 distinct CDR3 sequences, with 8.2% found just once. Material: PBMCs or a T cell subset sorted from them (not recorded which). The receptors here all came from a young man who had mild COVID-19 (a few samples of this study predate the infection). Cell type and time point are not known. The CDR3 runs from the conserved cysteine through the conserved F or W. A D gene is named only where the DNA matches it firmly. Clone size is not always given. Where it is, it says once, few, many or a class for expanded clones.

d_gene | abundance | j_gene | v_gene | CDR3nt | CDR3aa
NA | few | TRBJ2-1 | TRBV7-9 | TGTGCCAGCAGCTCGACCCGTAGCAGCGACGAGCAGTTCTTC | CASSSTRSSDEQFF
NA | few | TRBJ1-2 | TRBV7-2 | TGTGCCAGCAGCTTAGGATATGGCTATGGCTACACCTTC | CASSLGYGYGYTF
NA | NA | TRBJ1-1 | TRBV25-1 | TGTGCCAGCAGTGAACGGGACATTCTGGGTTCGGCTTTCTTT | CASSERDILGSAFF
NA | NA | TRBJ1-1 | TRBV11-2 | TGTGCCAGCAGCTTAGGGGGCATGACTTTCTTT | CASSLGGMTFF
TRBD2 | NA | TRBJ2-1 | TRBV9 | TGTGCCAGCAGCACCTTAGGTGGCGGGGGACCCTACAATGAGCAGTTCTTC | CASSTLGGGGPYNEQFF
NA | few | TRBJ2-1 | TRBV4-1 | TGCGCCAGCAGCCCCAAGAGCCCGGCGGGAAGCGAGCAGTTCTTC | CASSPKSPAGSEQFF
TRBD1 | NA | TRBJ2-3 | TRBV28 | TGTGCCAGCAGTCCACCACAGGGGGTCGTAGATACGCAGTATTTT | CASSPPQGVVDTQYF
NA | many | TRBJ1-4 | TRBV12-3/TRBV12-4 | TGTGCCAGCAATGATTCCCGGGACCCATCACAGAAACTGTTTTTT | CASNDSRDPSQKLFF
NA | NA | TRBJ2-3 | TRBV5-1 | TGCGCCAGCAGCTTAAACGGCCAGGGGGATACGCAGTATTTT | CASSLNGQGDTQYF
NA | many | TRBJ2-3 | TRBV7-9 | TGTGCCAGCAGCCCCCGGGGCAGTTACACAGATACGCAGTATTTT | CASSPRGSYTDTQYF
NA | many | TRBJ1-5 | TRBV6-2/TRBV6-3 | TGTGCCAGCCCCAAGATGCCCCTGGACCTTTATAGCAATCAGCCCCAGCATTTT | CASPKMPLDLYSNQPQHF
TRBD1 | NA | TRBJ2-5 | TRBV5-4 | TGTGCCAGCAGCTTGGGGTCGACAGGGTGGAGAGAGACCCAGTACTTC | CASSLGSTGWRETQYF
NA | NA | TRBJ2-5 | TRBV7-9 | TGTGCCAGCAGCCCCGGGACCCTGATCGGAGAGACCCAGTACTTC | CASSPGTLIGETQYF
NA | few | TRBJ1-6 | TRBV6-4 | TGTGCCAACCCCCATCTTTCACCCCTCCACTTT | CANPHLSPLHF
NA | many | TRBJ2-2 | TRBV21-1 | TGTGCCAGCAGCAAAGTCGGCCCCGGGGAGCTGTTTTTT | CASSKVGPGELFF
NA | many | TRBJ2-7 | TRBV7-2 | TGTGCCAGCAGCTTCCGCGGCCCCCACGAGCAGTACTTC | CASSFRGPHEQYF
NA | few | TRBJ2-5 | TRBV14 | TGTGCCAGCAGCCAATTCGGGGGCAGCGGGGTTACCAGATTACAAGAGACCCAGTACTTC | CASSQFGGSGVTRLQETQYF
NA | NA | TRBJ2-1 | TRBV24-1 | TGTGCCACCAGTGATTCTACAGGTTGGAATGAGCAGTTCTTC | CATSDSTGWNEQFF
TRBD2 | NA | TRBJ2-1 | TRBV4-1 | TGCGCCAGCAGCCAAGACGAGGGGCAGCGGGGGTACAATGAGCAGTTCTTC | CASSQDEGQRGYNEQFF
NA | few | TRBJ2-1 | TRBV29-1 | TGCAGCGTCGCCCTCCGCCCTAGCTCCTACAATGAGCAGTTCTTC | CSVALRPSSYNEQFF
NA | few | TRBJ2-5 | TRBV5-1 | TGCGCCAGCAGCCGGACCGAGGAGACCCAGTACTTC | CASSRTEETQYF
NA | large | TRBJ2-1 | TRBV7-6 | TGTGCCAGCAGCCCTGGGTATGAGCAGTTCTTC | CASSPGYEQFF